The T cell receptor (beta chain) described here comes from a study of T cell clusters in autoimmune cytopenias. TRB amplification used approximately 250 ng of peripheral blood genomic DNA. One tube held mixed TRB-A and TRB-B primer pools for touch-down PCR. TCRdb re-called the multiplex PCR reads and shows each CDR3 protein once, DNA omitted. In total, the table holds around 8,000 distinct CDR3 sequences. The sequenced material came from peripheral blood. The origin of this receptor is a human donor with an autoimmune cytopenia or autoimmune hepatitis (not recorded which).

The chain's CDR3 is CASSPSGVETQYF. This rearrangement joins TRBV6-6 to TRBJ2-5; TCRdb returns TRBD2, unconfirmable since there is no DNA. CDR3 length equals 13 residues. Germline V gives CDR1 MNHNY, CDR2 SVGAGI (reference sequence).